The sequence of this T cell receptor (beta chain) was determined in a study of T-cell memory formation after mild COVID-19. Turning to the study itself: Largely, the TCR clusters proved donor specific.

This clonotype was counted only a few times. Its antigen is currently unknown. Amplification by 5'RACE using constant-segment primers produced TCR alpha and TCR beta cDNA libraries that carried sample barcodes and UMIs. MiXCR was run by TCRdb on the 5' RACE reads, yielding one entry per CDR3 protein. Of about 110,000 distinct CDR3 sequences listed, about 20% are singletons. Study-wide results and caveats: Memory cells collected pre-infection included some clones that later responded, suggesting cross-reactive memory joined. While clones contracting from day 15 to 85 were balanced between CD4 and CD8, later expanders leaned CD4+.

Germline V CDR1 and CDR2: SQVTM, ANQGSEA. The CDR3 is 14 amino acids. V lost 3 bases, J lost 6 bases, and 6 bases stayed unmatched. The sequencing sample was made of PBMCs or a T cell subset sorted from them (not recorded which). The origin of this receptor is a man younger than 35 who had mild COVID-19 (a few samples of this study predate the infection). Cell type and time point are not known. This sequence joins TRBV29-1 and TRBJ2-3; the match to TRBD2 covers 10 bases. The CDR3 DNA reads as TGCAGCGTTGACCTAGCGGGGGAGGAGGATACGCAGTATTTT. Translating it yields CSVDLAGEEDTQYF.